These 31 T cell receptor beta chains were sequenced from one sample in a study of neurological immune-mediated disorders. TCRdb analysed the 5' RACE reads with MiXCR anew, one entry per CDR3 protein. The sample comprises about 20,000 distinct CDR3 sequences, about 7.5% of which are singletons, and about a sixth rests with the top ten. The sample was CD8+ T cells from blood. The receptors originated from a woman aged 30 to 39 with HTLV-1-associated myelopathy (HAM/TSP).

This clonotype was picked up many times. The chain combines TRBV11-3 with TRBJ1-2; D gene unclear. This CDR3 is 10 amino acids long. Germline CDR1 reads SGHNT; CDR2 reads YENEEA. V gave up 9 bases and J gave up 11 bases, with 13 bases separating them. DNA of the CDR3: TGTGCCAGGCCGGTCGGTGGGTACACCTTC. Amino acids: CARPVGGYTF.

This clonotype was seen at least ten times. The chain recombines TRBV6-5 with TRBJ1-3; D is undetermined. CDR3 length: 14 amino acids. The V gene's germline CDR1 is MNHEY and CDR2 SVGAGI. Deletions cut 3 bases from V and 2 bases from J, with 8 bases between. The CDR3 bases are TGTGCCAGCAGTTATCGGGAGGCTGGAAACACCATATATTTT. This codes for CASSYREAGNTIYF.

This clonotype was found many times. V is TRBV19 and J is TRBJ1-2; D call uncertain. Trimming removed 3 bases from V and 7 bases from J, with 6 bases in between. The V gene's germline CDR1 is LNHDA and CDR2 SQIVND (reference sequence). The CDR3 is made up of 11 amino acids. The CDR3 DNA is TGTGCCAGTAGTATGTTCAGTGGCTACACCTTC. This codes for CASSMFSGYTF.

At least ten counts were recorded for this clonotype. The V and J genes are TRBV7-8 and TRBJ1-1; D perhaps matches TRBD1 (6 bases). Germline values: CDR1 SGHVS, CDR2 FQNEAQ. V shed 1 base and J shed 1 base, with 7 bases lying between them. This CDR3 comprises 14 residues. DNA of the CDR3: TGTGCCAGCAGCTTAGACAGGGCGAACACTGAAGCTTTCTTT. Its protein is CASSLDRANTEAFF.

Turning to this clonotype: Mismatch with germline at one junction end may stem from a read error. This chain uses TRBV18 with TRBJ1-5, with a possible D match to TRBD1 (5 bases). The CDR3 consists of 15 residues. Germline loops: CDR1 KGHSH, CDR2 LQKENI. CDR3 sequence: CASSPVREGNQPQHF. DNA of the CDR3: TGTGCCAGTTCACCAGTCAGGGAGGGCAATCAGCCCCAGCATTTT.

The CDR3 is CSAVEDYQPQHF. CDR3 bases: TGCAGTGCTGTGGAAGATTATCAGCCCCAGCATTTT. This rearrangement joins TRBV20-1 to TRBJ1-5; no clear D gene. Trimming left V 5 bases short and J 5 bases short, with 10 bases between. This CDR3 is built from 12 residues. Germline V gene data show CDR1 as DFQATT and CDR2 as SNEGSKA (reference sequence).

This clonotype was recorded at least ten times. The chain has TRBV10-2 and TRBJ2-3; 7 bases align to TRBD1. The CDR3 covers 15 residues. Germline V gene lookup returns CDR1 WSHSY and CDR2 SAAADI. The V gene end was trimmed by 3 bases and the J gene end by 3 bases; junction bases not matched to a gene: 6. Here the CDR3 reads CASSDYFRGTDTQYF. CDR3 nucleotides: TGCGCCAGCAGTGATTACTTCAGGGGGACAGATACGCAGTATTTT.

There are many counts of this clonotype. The chain joins TRBV24-1 to TRBJ2-3; 11 nucleotides match TRBD2. Unmatched junction bases numbered 3, after V lost 3 bases and J lost 2 bases. CDR3 size: 16 residues. CDR1 is KGHDR and CDR2 is SFDVKD in the germline V gene. CDR3 DNA sequence: TGTGCCACCAGTGATAGACTAGCGGGGCACACAGATACGCAGTATTTT. Its translation: CATSDRLAGHTDTQYF.

At least ten counts were recorded for this clonotype. The chain uses TRBV11-3 and TRBJ2-7; 9 bases match TRBD1. J gave up 4 bases and V 1 base, and 5 bases lay outside the gene matches. This CDR3 comprises 15 residues. Germline V gene sequence: CDR1 SGHNT, CDR2 YENEEA. CDR3 DNA sequence: TGTGCCAGCAGCTTAGGGAACAGGGGGCCGTACGAGCAGTACTTC. As protein: CASSLGNRGPYEQYF.

Comment on this clonotype: The junction does not match germline at one end; this may be a read error. The chain couples TRBV7-9 to TRBJ1-5; the D is unclear. Germline V gene sequence: CDR1 SEHNR, CDR2 FQNEAQ (reference sequence). The CDR3 covers 12 residues. The CDR3 coding sequence is TGTGCCAGCGGAGCGAGCAATAAGCCACAGCATTTT. Its protein is CASGASNKPQHF.

This clonotype was counted many times. The V and J genes are TRBV11-2 and TRBJ2-3; D call uncertain. Germline-derived CDR1 and CDR2 are SGHAT and FQNNGV. Between the trimmed V and J ends, which lost 0 bases and 6 bases, there was a span of 10 bases. The CDR3 is made up of 14 amino acids. The DNA of the CDR3 is TGTGCCAGCAGCTTAGACGGTAGCCGCGATACGCAGTATTTT. It encodes CASSLDGSRDTQYF. The whole variable domain, filled in from reference TRBV11-2 and TRBJ2-3, reads EAGVAQSPRYKIIEKRQSVAFWCNPISGHATLYWYQQILGQGPKLLIQFQNNGVVDDSQLPKDRFSAERLKGVDSTLKIQPAKLEDSAVYLCASSLDGSRDTQYFGPGTRLTVL.

This clonotype was seen many times. The rearrangement links TRBV5-1 to TRBJ2-5, with a weak D call TRBD2 (5 bases). The V gene lost 6 bases and the J gene lost 5 bases, with 20 bases spanning the gap. The CDR3 spans 15 residues. Germline V CDR1 and CDR2: SGHRS, YFSETQ. CDR3: CASNSEGRILETQYF. Written as DNA, the CDR3 is TGCGCCAGCAACTCCGAGGGAAGGATACTGGAGACCCAGTACTTC.

This clonotype has at least ten counts. The genes are TRBV7-2 and TRBJ1-1; weak D call: TRBD1 (6 bases). V lost 0 bases and J lost 1, with 9 bases in between. Germline loops: CDR1 SGHTA, CDR2 FQGNSA. This CDR3 contains 15 residues. DNA of the CDR3: TGTGCCAGCAGCTTAGCGGCAGGGGCGAACACTGAAGCTTTCTTT. Translated: CASSLAAGANTEAFF.

This clonotype has a count of ten or more. The genes are TRBV29-1 and TRBJ2-7; 10 bases align to TRBD1. The V gene end was trimmed by 7 bases and the J gene end by 5 bases; junction bases not matched to a gene: 11. The CDR3 totals 14 residues. The germline V gene has CDR1 SQVTM and CDR2 ANQGSEA. CDR3: CSGRKGQGQNEQYF. The CDR3 DNA reads as TGCAGCGGCCGTAAGGGACAGGGGCAAAACGAGCAGTACTTC.

This clonotype has at least ten counts. CDR3 nucleotides: TGCGCCAGCAGCTTGGATCGGAATGATGGCTACACCTTC. Translating it yields CASSLDRNDGYTF. The gene calls are TRBV5-1 and TRBJ1-2; D remains unclear. The germline V gene has CDR1 SGHRS and CDR2 YFSETQ. CDR3 length: 13 amino acids. The ends were cut back, 0 bases at V and 6 bases at J, with 9 bases in the middle.

This clonotype is categorized as medium-sized (0.01 to 0.1%). The CDR3 nucleotides are TGCGCCAGCAGCTTGGAGGGGTTGGACACTGAAGCTTTCTTT. Amino acids: CASSLEGLDTEAFF. V gene TRBV5-1 combines with J gene TRBJ1-1; weak D call: TRBD1 (5 bases). CDR1 and CDR2 (germline): SGHRS, YFSETQ. This CDR3 is 14 amino acids long. Trimming removed 0 bases from V and 3 bases from J, with 9 bases in between.

This clonotype was detected many times. This chain links TRBV2 with TRBJ2-1, with D uncertain. Germline V lookup: CDR1 SNHLY, CDR2 FYNNEI. CDR3 length: 12 residues. V was trimmed by 6 bases and J by 10 bases, leaving 13 bases between them. Here the CDR3 DNA reads TGTGCCAGCAGGTTGAGCAACCACGAGCAGTTCTTC. Translated: CASRLSNHEQFF.

This clonotype was seen at least ten times. The V gene is TRBV6-5, the J gene TRBJ2-5; D is perhaps TRBD1 or TRBD2 (5 bases each). CDR3 length equals 13 residues. Germline values: CDR1 MNHEY, CDR2 SVGAGI. The V end lost 6 bases, the J end lost 2 bases, and 10 bases lay between the germline ends. For the CDR3, the DNA is TGTGCCAGCAGACCCGAGGGGCAAGAGACCCAGTACTTC. Protein sequence: CASRPEGQETQYF.

The chain recombines TRBV30 with TRBJ1-1; a weak D match, TRBD1 (5 bases). CDR1 and CDR2 from the germline V gene are GTSNPN and SVGIG (reference sequence). The CDR3 has 14 amino acids. V lost 0 bases and J 6 bases, leaving 14 bases between the germline ends. The CDR3 region is CAWSVGRVGSEAFF. The CDR3 coding sequence is TGTGCCTGGAGTGTTGGCAGGGTAGGATCTGAAGCTTTCTTT.

This clonotype was detected many times. The rearrangement uses TRBV29-1 and TRBJ1-1; 12 nucleotides align to TRBD1. CDR3 length equals 15 residues. The germline V gene has CDR1 SQVTM and CDR2 ANQGSEA. The ends lost 6 bases at V and 0 bases at J; junction bases unmatched: 5. The CDR3 DNA reads TGCAGCGTCCTGGGACAGGGGGCAGTGAACACTGAAGCTTTCTTT. Protein: CSVLGQGAVNTEAFF.

This clonotype has a count of ten or more. The V gene is TRBV29-1, the J gene TRBJ2-1, with 9 bases fitting TRBD2. CDR3 length equals 14 residues. The trim removed 3 bases at V and 7 bases at J, leaving 7 bases unmatched. Germline V gene lookup returns CDR1 SQVTM and CDR2 ANQGSEA. Here the CDR3 DNA reads TGCAGCGTTGACGGCGGGGGGGCTGTGAATGAGCAGTTCTTC. Its protein product is CSVDGGGAVNEQFF.

This clonotype has ten or more counts. This chain links TRBV20-1 with TRBJ2-3, with 12 bases matching TRBD2. The CDR3 contains 15 residues. V shed 4 bases and J 8 bases; nucleotides not matched to a gene: 10. Germline CDR1 DFQATT, CDR2 SNEGSKA (reference sequence). The CDR3 bases are TGCAGTGCTACCCGACTAGCGGGGGAATATCTTACGCAGTATTTT. Translating it yields CSATRLAGEYLTQYF.

This clonotype was seen repeatedly, ten times or more. V usage is TRBV20-1 and J usage is TRBJ1-1; D not resolved. The CDR3 length is 15 residues. The V and J ends lost 6 bases and 0 bases respectively, with 17 bases between them. Germline CDR1 and CDR2: DFQATT and SNEGSKA (reference sequence). CDR3: CSAIDWAGMNTEAFF. The DNA for the CDR3 is TGCAGTGCCATCGATTGGGCGGGCATGAACACTGAAGCTTTCTTT.

The sample holds many counts of this clonotype. The gene calls are TRBV5-1 and TRBJ2-7; 10 bases align to TRBD2. There are 17 residues in the CDR3. Germline-derived CDR1 and CDR2 are SGHRS and YFSETQ. The trim removed 1 base at V and 3 bases at J, leaving 10 bases unmatched. CDR3 in amino acids: CASSLRGAGGRSYEQYF. DNA of the CDR3: TGCGCCAGCAGCTTGAGAGGAGCGGGGGGGCGGAGCTACGAGCAGTACTTC.

This clonotype was detected ten times or more. The chain has TRBV7-6 and TRBJ2-2; TRBD1 might be the D (6 bases). V lost 5 bases to trimming and J lost 4 bases, with 14 bases between them. Germline CDR1 is SGHVS and CDR2 is FNYEAQ. The length of the CDR3 is 15 residues. This chain's CDR3 is CASSLKQGSTGELFF. The CDR3 DNA is TGTGCCAGCAGCCTAAAACAGGGCTCCACCGGGGAGCTGTTTTTT. The whole variable domain, remainder taken from reference TRBV7-6 and TRBJ2-2, is GAGVSQSPRYKVTKRGQDVALRCDPISGHVSLYWYRQALGQGPEFLTYFNYEAQQDKSGLPNDRFSAERPEGSISTLTIQRTEQRDSAMYRCASSLKQGSTGELFFGEGSRLTVL.

This clonotype has ten or more counts. The genes are TRBV13 and TRBJ2-7; perhaps TRBD1 as D (5 bases). Trimming took off 1 base at V and 5 bases at J, with 6 bases between the two ends. CDR3 length equals 12 residues. From germline, CDR1 is PRHDT and CDR2 FYEKMQ (reference sequence). CDR3 bases: TGTGCCAGCAGCTTAGCCAGGGACGAGCAGTACTTC. Translating it yields CASSLARDEQYF.

This clonotype was detected ten times or more. The chain carries TRBV5-1 and TRBJ2-2, with TRBD2 matching over 8 bases. There are 17 residues in the CDR3. The V segment lost 1 base and the J segment 3 bases; nucleotides outside the gene matches: 8. The germline V gene has CDR1 SGHRS and CDR2 YFSETQ. Here the CDR3 DNA reads TGCGCCAGCAGCTTGCGCCCGGGGGGGCCTGACACCGGGGAGCTGTTTTTT. This encodes CASSLRPGGPDTGELFF.

There are many counts of this clonotype. The chain links TRBV20-1 to TRBJ2-2; 7 positions match TRBD2. Trimming cost V 3 bases and J 6 bases; bases outside gene matches: 10. The CDR3 length is 15 residues. The germline gives CDR1 DFQATT, CDR2 SNEGSKA (reference sequence). Here the CDR3 reads CSASLPSGESGELFF. The CDR3 DNA follows: TGCAGTGCTAGTTTGCCCAGCGGGGAATCCGGGGAGCTGTTTTTT.

This clonotype was found many times. This rearrangement joins TRBV11-2 to TRBJ2-3; 8 bases line up with TRBD2. V lost 6 bases, J lost 7 bases, and 9 bases stayed unmatched. The germline V gene has CDR1 SGHAT and CDR2 FQNNGV. The CDR3 has 14 residues. The CDR3 is CASSNPGGANTQYF. In DNA, the CDR3 is TGTGCCAGCAGTAACCCCGGGGGGGCAAATACGCAGTATTTT.

In this sample, this clonotype turned up many times. The genes are TRBV7-2 and TRBJ1-3; 7 positions agree with TRBD1. The CDR3 has 18 amino acids. The germline V gene encodes CDR1 SGHTA and CDR2 FQGNSA. V trimming: 3 bases; J trimming: 1 base; junction bases outside the gene matches: 12. This CDR3 is CASSFKITGATSGNTIYF. Here the CDR3 DNA reads TGTGCCAGCAGCTTTAAAATTACAGGGGCAACATCTGGAAACACCATATATTTT.

This clonotype was observed many times. The genes are TRBV14 and TRBJ2-1; D call uncertain. Between the trimmed V and J ends, which lost 0 bases and 0 bases, there was a span of 3 bases. The CDR3 extends over 14 amino acids. The germline V gene has CDR1 SGHDN and CDR2 FVKESK. The CDR3 here is CASSQDSSYNEQFF. CDR3 nucleotides: TGTGCCAGCAGCCAAGACAGCTCCTACAATGAGCAGTTCTTC.